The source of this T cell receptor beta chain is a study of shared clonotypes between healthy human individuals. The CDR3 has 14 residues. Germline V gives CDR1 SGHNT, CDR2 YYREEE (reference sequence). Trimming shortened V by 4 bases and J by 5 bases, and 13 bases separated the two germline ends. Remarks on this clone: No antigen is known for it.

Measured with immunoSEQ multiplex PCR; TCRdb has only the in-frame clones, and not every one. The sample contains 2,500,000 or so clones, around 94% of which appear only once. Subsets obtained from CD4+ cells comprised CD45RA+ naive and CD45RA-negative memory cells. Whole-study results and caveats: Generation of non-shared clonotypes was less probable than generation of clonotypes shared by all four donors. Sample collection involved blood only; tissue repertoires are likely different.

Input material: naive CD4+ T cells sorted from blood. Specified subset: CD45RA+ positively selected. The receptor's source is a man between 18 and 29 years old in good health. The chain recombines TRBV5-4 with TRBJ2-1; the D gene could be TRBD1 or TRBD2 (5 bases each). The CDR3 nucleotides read TGTGCCAGCAGCCGTACGGGGACCCACAATGAGCAGTTCTTC. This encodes CASSRTGTHNEQFF.